This T cell receptor (beta chain) originates from a study of blood T cells in healthy people across ages. Then a second PCR, running roughly 7 to 12 cycles, was carried out with a sample-barcoded 5' primer and a J-beta primer mix. TCRdb redid the calling of the 5' RACE reads with MiXCR, one entry per CDR3 protein. Of 1.6 million or so distinct CDR3 sequences in the sample, about 35% were seen once. Sequenced input: blood. The source of this sequence is a woman aged 30 to 39 in good health.

CDR3 sequence (DNA): TGTGCCAGCAGTTTATTCAGCTCGAACACCGGGGAGCTGTTTTTT. Translation: CASSLFSSNTGELFF. This sequence joins TRBV27 and TRBJ2-2; D ambiguous. Deletions cut 1 base from V and 0 bases from J, with 6 bases between. Germline lookup yields CDR1 MNHEY and CDR2 SMNVEV (reference sequence). The length of the CDR3 is 15 residues.